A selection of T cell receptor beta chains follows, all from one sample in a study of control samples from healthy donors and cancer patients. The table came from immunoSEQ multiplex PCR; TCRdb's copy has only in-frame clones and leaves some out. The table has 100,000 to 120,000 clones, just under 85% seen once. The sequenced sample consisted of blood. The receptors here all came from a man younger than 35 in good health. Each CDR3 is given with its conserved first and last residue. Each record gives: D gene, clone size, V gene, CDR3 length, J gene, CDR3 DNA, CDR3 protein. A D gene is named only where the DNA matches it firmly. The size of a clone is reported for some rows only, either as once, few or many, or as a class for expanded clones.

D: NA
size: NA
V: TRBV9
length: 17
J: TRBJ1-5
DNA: TGTGCCAGCAGCGGTGGTGGGCCGCTCCCTTCCAATCAGCCCCAGCATTTT
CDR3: CASSGGGPLPSNQPQHF

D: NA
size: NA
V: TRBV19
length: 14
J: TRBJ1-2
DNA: TGTGCCAGTAGTATATACGAGGGGGTCTATGGCTACACCTTC
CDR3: CASSIYEGVYGYTF

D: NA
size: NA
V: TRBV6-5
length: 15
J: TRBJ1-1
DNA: TGTGCCAGCAGCCTTACCTATCTCCGGAGGACTGAAGCTTTCTTT
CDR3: CASSLTYLRRTEAFF

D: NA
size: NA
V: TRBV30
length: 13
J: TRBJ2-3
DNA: TGTGCCTGGAGTAGGCCACCTCTAGATACGCAGTATTTT
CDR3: CAWSRPPLDTQYF

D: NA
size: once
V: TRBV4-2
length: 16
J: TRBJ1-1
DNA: TGTGCCAGCAGCCGAGAGGCGACAATAGTGAACACTGAAGCTTTCTTT
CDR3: CASSREATIVNTEAFF

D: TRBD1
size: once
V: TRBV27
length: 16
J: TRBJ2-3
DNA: TGTGCCAGCAGTCCCCGGACAGGGGGCGTTATAGATACGCAGTATTTT
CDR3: CASSPRTGGVIDTQYF

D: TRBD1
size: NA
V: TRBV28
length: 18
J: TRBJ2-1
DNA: TGTGCCAGCAGTCCGATGACCAGGGGGCGAAGCTCCTACAATGAGCAGTTCTTC
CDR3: CASSPMTRGRSSYNEQFF

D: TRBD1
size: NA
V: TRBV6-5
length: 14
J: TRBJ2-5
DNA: TGTGCCAGCAGGCACAGGGGCCGCCAAGAGACCCAGTACTTC
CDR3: CASRHRGRQETQYF

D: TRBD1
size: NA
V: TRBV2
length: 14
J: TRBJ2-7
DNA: TGTGCCAGCAGTCCGCCAGGGGGTGCTTACGAGCAGTACTTC
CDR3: CASSPPGGAYEQYF

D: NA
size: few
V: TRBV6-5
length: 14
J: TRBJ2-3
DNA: TGTGCCAGCAGAGGGGTTGAGTGGACAGATACGCAGTATTTT
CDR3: CASRGVEWTDTQYF

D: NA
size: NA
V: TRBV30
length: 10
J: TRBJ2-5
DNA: TGTGCCTGGAGTCAAGAGACCCAGTACTTC
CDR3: CAWSQETQYF

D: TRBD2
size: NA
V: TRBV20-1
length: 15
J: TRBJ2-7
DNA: TGCAGTGCTAGTGGCTCGCTAGCGGGGACAAGCGAGCAGTACTTC
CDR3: CSASGSLAGTSEQYF

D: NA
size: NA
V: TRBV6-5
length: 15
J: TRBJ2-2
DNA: TGTGCCAGCAGTTACTCGAGCAGGTTCACCGGGGAGCTGTTTTTT
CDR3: CASSYSSRFTGELFF

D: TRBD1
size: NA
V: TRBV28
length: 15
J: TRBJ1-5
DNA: TGTGCCAGCAGCTTGACAGGGGCCCGTAATCAGCCCCAGCATTTT
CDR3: CASSLTGARNQPQHF

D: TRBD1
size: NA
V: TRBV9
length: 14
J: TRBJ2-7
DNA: TGTGCCAGCAGCGTAGGGGGACAGGGTTACGAGCAGTACTTC
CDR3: CASSVGGQGYEQYF

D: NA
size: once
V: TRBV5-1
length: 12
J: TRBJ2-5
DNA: TGCGCCAGCAGCCGCCTAGGGGAGACCCAGTACTTC
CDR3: CASSRLGETQYF

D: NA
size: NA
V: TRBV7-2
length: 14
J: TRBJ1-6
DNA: TGTGCCAGCAGCTTACCAGGAGGGGGTTCACCCCTCCACTTT
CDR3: CASSLPGGGSPLHF

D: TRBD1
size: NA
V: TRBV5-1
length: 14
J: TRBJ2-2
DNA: TGCGCCAGCAGCTTGGGACAGGGAATTGTGGAGCTGTTTTTT
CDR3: CASSLGQGIVELFF

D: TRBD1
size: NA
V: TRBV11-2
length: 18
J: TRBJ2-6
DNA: TGTGCCAGCAGGCCCTTTGGACAGGGGGGAGCTGGGGCCAACGTCCTGACTTTC
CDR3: CASRPFGQGGAGANVLTF

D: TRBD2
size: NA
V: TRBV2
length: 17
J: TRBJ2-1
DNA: TGTGCCAGCAGGGTCAGAGCGGGGGGCGCGGCCTACAATGAGCAGTTCTTC
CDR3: CASRVRAGGAAYNEQFF

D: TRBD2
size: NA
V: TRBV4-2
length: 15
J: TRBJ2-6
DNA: TGTGCCAGCAGCGGGGGGGGCTCTGGGGCCAACGTCCTGACTTTC
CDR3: CASSGGGSGANVLTF

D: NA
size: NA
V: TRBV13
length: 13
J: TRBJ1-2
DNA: TGTGCCAGCAGCCGCCAGGACAGCTATGGCTACACCTTC
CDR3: CASSRQDSYGYTF

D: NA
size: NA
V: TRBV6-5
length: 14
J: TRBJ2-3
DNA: TGTGCCAGCAGTTACGGGACCCTCACAGATACGCAGTATTTT
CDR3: CASSYGTLTDTQYF

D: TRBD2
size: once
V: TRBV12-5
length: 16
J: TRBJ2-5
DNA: TGTGCTAGTGGTCCCCCCCAGCGGGGGGTCCAAGAGACCCAGTACTTC
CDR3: CASGPPQRGVQETQYF

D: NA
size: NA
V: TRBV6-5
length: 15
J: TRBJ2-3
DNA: TGTGCCAGCAGTCCCTACTCAGGAGCGGCAGATACGCAGTATTTT
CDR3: CASSPYSGAADTQYF

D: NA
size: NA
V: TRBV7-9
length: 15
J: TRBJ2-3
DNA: TGTGCCAGCAGCCCCATGGGGGGGCCAGCAGATACGCAGTATTTT
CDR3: CASSPMGGPADTQYF

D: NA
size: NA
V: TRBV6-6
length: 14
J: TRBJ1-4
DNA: TGTGCCAGCAAGTTTGAAGAGATCAATGAAAAACTGTTTTTT
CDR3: CASKFEEINEKLFF

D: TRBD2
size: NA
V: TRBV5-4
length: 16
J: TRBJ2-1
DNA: TGTGCCAGCAGCCCTGGGACTAGCCGAAGGTACAATGAGCAGTTCTTC
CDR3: CASSPGTSRRYNEQFF

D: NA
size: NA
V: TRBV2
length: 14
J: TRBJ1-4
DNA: TGTGCCAGCAGTTTTACAGGGATTGGGGAAAAACTGTTTTTT
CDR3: CASSFTGIGEKLFF

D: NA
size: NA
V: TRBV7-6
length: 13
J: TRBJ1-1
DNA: TGTGCCAGCAGCTTAGAGCTGAGGACTGAAGCTTTCTTT
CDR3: CASSLELRTEAFF

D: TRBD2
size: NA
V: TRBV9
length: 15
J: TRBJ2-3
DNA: TGTGCCAGCAGTGTAGCGGGGGGCGCTTTGAATACGCAGTATTTT
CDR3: CASSVAGGALNTQYF

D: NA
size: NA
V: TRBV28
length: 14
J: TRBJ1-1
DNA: TGTGCCAGCAGTTACGACAGGCTGAACACTGAAGCTTTCTTT
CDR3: CASSYDRLNTEAFF

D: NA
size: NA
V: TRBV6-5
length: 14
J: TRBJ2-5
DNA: TGTGCCAGCAGTTACGGCCCGACGAGGGAGACCCAGTACTTC
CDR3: CASSYGPTRETQYF

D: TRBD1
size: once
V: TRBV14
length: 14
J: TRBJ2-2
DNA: TGTGCCAGCAGCCAGACAGGGGGCCACGGGGAGCTGTTTTTT
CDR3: CASSQTGGHGELFF

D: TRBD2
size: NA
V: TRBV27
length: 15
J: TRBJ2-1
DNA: TGTGCCAGCAGTTTATGGACTAGCGGGGTTGATGAGCAGTTCTTC
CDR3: CASSLWTSGVDEQFF

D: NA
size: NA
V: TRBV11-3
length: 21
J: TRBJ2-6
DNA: TGTGCCAGCAGCTTAGAGTTAGGGGCCGAGACAAGTTCGTCTGGGGCCAACGTCCTGACTTTC
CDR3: CASSLELGAETSSSGANVLTF

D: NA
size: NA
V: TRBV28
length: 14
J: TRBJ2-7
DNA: TGTGCCAGCAGTTTTTGGAAGGACTCCTACGAGCAGTACTTC
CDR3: CASSFWKDSYEQYF

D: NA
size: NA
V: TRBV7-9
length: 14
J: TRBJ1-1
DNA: TGTGCCAGCAGCCCCCGCCAAGAGGGCACTGAAGCTTTCTTT
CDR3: CASSPRQEGTEAFF

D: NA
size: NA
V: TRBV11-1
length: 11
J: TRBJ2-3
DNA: TGTGCCAGCCGACGCACAGATACGCAGTATTTT
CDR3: CASRRTDTQYF

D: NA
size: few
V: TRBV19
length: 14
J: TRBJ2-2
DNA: TGTGCCAGTAGTGCGGGATTAGACACCGGGGAGCTGTTTTTT
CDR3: CASSAGLDTGELFF

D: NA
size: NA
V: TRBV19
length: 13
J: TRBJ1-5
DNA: TGTGCCAGCCACGGGTATAGCAATCAGCCCCAGCATTTT
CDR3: CASHGYSNQPQHF

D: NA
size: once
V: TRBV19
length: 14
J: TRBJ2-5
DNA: TGTGCCAGTAGTCTCATAAAAGGTGAAGAGACCCAGTACTTC
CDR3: CASSLIKGEETQYF